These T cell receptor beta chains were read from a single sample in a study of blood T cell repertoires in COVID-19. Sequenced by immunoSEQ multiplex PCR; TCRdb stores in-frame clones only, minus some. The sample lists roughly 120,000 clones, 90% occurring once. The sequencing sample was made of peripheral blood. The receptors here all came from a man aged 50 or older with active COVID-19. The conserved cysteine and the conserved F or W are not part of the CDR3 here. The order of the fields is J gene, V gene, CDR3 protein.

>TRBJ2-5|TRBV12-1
ASSLPLATQETQY
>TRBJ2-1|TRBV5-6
ASSLLTGYNEQF
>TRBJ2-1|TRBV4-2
ASSQDLGLAGVSSYNEQF
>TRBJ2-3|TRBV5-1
ASSAGGQSTDTQY
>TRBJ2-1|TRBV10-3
AISGSRLAGGYNEQF
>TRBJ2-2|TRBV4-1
ASSQGEMGAGGATGELF
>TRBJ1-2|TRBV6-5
ASSSEGDRGYT
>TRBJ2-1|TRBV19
ASSLYPNEQF
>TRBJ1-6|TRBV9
ASSTRDRGNSPLH
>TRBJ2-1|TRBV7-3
ASSLNPGSYNEQF
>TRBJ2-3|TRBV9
ASSVATSSRSDTQY
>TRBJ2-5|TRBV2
ASSAGGAETQY
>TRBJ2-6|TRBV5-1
ASSLSGGGGANVLT
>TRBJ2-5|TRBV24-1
ATSEGQGPQRGQY
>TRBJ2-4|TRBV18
ASSPLDSTIQY
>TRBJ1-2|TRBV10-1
ASSETARGGYT
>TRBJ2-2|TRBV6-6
ASSPKGTSGSHGELF
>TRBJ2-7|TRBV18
ASSPFAGDSYEQY
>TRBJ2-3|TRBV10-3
AIRSGGLGTDTQY
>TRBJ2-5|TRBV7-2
ASSLGLAVQETQY
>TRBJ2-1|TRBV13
ASSPSWTSAYNEQF
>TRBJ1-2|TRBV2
ASRTTGIGGYT
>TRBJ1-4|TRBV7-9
ASSFWTGGGTNEKLF
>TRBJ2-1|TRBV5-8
ASTLGAGGSYNEQF
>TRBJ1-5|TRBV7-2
ASSLGTGLKPQH
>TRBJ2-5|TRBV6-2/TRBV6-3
ASSTGTGGWETQY
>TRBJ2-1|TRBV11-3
ASSGRQGGGYNEQF
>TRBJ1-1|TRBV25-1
ASRPAAGGVTEAF
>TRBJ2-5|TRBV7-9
ASTLPGKETQY
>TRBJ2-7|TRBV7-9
ASSQRTRPYEQY
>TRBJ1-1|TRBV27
ASRTQVNTEAF
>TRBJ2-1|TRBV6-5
ASSSTYNEQF
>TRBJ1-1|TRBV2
QSRQGLNTEAF
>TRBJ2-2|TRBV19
ASTPLGLGELF
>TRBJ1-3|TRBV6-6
GAGGGQGNTIY
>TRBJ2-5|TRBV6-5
ASTGTGKGETQY
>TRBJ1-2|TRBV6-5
ASGSPYGYT
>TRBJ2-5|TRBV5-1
ASSWAGLGQETQY
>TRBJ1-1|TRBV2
ASSEEGANTEAF
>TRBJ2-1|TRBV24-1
ATSEPGQGPHEQF
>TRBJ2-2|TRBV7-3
ASSLTGTGGFGELF
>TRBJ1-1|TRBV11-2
ASSLRENTEAF
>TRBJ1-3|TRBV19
ASKREGRDSNTIY
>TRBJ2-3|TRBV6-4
ASSATGTEGADTQY
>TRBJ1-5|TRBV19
ASGAQAQH
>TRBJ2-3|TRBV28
ASSLQLNKDTQY
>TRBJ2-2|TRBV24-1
ATSDPNTGELF
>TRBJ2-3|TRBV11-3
ASSYGGGAYTQY
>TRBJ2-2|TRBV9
ASSVDVGGVDTGELF
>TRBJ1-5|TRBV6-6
ASGDQGYSNQPQH
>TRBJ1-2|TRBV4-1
ASSQDRLRGYT
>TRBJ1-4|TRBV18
ASSSRRSANEKLF
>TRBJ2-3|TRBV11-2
ASKQYDTQY